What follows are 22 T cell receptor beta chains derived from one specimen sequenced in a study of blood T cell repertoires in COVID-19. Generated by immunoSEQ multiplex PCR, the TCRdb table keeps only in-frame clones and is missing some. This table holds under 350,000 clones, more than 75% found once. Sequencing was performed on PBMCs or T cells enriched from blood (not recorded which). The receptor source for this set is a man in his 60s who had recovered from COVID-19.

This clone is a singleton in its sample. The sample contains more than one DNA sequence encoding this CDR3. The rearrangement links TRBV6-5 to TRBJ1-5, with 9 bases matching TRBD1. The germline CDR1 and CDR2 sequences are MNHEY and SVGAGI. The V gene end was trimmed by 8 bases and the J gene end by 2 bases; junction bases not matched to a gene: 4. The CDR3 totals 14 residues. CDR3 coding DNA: TGTGCCAGCGGGACAGGGTTGGGCAATCAGCCCCAGCATTTT. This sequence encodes CASGTGLGNQPQHF.

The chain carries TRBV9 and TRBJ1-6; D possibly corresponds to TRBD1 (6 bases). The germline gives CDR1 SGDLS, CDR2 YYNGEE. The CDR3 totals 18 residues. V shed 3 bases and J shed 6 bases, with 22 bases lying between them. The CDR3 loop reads CASSAGGQQTGTNSPLHF. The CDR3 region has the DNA TGTGCCAGCAGCGCCGGGGGGCAGCAAACCGGAACTAATTCACCCCTCCACTTT.

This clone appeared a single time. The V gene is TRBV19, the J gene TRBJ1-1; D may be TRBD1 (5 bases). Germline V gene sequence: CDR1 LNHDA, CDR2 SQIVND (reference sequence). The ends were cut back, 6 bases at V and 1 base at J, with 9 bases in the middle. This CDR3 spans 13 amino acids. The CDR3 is CASSEQENTEAFF. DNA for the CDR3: TGTGCCAGTAGCGAACAGGAGAACACTGAAGCTTTCTTT.

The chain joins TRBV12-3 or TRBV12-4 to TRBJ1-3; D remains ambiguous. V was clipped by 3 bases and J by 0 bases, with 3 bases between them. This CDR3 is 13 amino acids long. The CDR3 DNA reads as TGTGCCAGCAGTTTCTACTCTGGAAACACCATATATTTT. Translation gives CASSFYSGNTIYF.

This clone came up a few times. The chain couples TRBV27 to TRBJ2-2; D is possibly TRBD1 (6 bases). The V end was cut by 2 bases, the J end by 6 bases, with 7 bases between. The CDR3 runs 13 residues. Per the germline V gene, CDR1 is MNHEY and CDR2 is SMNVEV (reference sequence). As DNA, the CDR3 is TGTGCCAGCAGTTTACAGGGGTCCGGGGAGCTGTTTTTT. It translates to CASSLQGSGELFF.

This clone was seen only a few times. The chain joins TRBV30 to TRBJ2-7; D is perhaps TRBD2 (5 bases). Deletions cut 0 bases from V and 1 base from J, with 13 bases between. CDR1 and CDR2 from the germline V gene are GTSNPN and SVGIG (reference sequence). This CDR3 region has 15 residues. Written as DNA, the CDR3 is TGTGCCTGGAGTGTCCGGGGAATTGGGTCCTACGAGCAGTACTTC. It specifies CAWSVRGIGSYEQYF.

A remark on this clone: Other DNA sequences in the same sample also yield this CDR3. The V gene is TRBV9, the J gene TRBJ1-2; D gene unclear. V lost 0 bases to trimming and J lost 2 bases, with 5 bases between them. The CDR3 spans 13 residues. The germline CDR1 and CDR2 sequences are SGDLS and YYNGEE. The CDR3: CASSVDRNYGYTF. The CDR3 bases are TGTGCCAGCAGCGTAGACCGGAACTATGGCTACACCTTC.

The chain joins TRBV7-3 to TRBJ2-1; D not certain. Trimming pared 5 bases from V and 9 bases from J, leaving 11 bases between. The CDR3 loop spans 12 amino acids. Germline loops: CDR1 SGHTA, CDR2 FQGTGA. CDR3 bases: TGTGCCAGCAGCACGGGTGGCGGTGAGCAGTTCTTC. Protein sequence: CASSTGGGEQFF. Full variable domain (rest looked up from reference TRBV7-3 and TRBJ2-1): GAGVSQTPSNKVTEKGKYVELRCDPISGHTALYWYRQSLGQGPEFLIYFQGTGAADDSGLPNDRFFAVRPEGSVSTLKIQRTERGDSAVYLCASSTGGGEQFFGPGTRLTVL.

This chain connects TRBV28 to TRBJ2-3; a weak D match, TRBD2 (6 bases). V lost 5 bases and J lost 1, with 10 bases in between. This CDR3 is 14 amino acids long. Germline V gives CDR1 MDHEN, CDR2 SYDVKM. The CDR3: CASSDSGGTDTQYF. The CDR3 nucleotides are TGTGCCAGCAGTGACTCGGGGGGCACAGATACGCAGTATTTT.

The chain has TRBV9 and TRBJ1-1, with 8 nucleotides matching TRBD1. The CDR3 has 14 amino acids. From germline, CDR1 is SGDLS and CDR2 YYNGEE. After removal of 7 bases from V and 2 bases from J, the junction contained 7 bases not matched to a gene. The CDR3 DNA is TGTGCCAGCGCAACAGGGGGAGTTAACACTGAAGCTTTCTTT. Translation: CASATGGVNTEAFF.

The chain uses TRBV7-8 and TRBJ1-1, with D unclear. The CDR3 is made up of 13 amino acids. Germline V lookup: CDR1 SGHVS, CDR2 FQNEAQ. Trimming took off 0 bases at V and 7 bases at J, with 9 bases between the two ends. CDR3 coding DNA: TGTGCCAGCAGCTTAGCGGGAGGTAGTGAAGCTTTCTTT. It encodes CASSLAGGSEAFF.

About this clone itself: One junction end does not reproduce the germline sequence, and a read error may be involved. This CDR3 reads CASNGGGGRTQHF. In nucleotides, the CDR3 is TGTGCAAGCAACGGGGGAGGAGGGAGGACCCAGCATTTT. The rearrangement joins TRBV2 to TRBJ1-5, with D possibly matching TRBD1 (5 bases). The CDR3 has 13 amino acids. Germline V gives CDR1 SNHLY, CDR2 FYNNEI.

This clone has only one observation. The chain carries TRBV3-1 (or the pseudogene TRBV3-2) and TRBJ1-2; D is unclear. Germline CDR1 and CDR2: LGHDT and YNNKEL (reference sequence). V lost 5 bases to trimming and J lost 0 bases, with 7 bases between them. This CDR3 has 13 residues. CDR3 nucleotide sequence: TGTGCCAGCAGCGGAGTATCTAACTATGGCTACACCTTC. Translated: CASSGVSNYGYTF.

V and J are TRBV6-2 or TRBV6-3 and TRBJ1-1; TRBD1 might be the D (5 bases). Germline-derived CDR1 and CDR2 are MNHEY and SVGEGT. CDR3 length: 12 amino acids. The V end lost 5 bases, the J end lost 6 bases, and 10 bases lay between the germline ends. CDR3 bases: TGTGCCAGCAGTCCCCGGACATCTGAAGCTTTCTTT. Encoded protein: CASSPRTSEAFF.

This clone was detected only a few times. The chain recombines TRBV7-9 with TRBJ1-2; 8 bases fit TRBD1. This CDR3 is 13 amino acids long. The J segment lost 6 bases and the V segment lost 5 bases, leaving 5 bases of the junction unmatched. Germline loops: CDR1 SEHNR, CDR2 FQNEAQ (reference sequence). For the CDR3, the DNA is TGTGCCAGCAGCCCGACAGGGGACAATGGCTACACCTTC. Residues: CASSPTGDNGYTF.

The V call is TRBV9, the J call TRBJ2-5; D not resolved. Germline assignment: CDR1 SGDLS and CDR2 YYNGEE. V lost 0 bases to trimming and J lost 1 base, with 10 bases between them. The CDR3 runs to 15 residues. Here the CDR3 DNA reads TGTGCCAGCAGCGTAGGTGGGCTGGGCCAAGAGACCCAGTACTTC. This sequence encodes CASSVGGLGQETQYF.

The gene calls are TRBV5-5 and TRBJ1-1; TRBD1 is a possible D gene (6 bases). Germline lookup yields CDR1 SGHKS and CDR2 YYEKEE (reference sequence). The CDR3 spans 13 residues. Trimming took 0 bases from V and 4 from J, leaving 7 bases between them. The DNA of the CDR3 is TGTGCCAGCAGCTTGGGGACAGCCACTGAAGCTTTCTTT. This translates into CASSLGTATEAFF.

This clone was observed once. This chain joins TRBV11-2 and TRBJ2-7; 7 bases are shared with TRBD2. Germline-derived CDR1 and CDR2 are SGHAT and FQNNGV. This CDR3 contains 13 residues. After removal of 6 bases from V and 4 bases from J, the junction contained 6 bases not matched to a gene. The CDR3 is CASRSSGGYEQYF. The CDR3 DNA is TGTGCCAGCAGATCTAGCGGTGGGTACGAGCAGTACTTC.

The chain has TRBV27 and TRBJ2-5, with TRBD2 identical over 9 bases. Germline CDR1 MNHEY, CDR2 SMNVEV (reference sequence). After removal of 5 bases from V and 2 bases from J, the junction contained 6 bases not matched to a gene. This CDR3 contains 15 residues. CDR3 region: CASSVLAGMQETQYF. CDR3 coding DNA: TGTGCCAGCAGTGTCCTAGCGGGGATGCAAGAGACCCAGTACTTC.

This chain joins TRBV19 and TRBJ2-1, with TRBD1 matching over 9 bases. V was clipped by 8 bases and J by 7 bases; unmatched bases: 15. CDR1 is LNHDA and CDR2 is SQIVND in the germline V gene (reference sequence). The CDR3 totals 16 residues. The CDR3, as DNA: TGTGCCAGTGGGAAGGGCCGGGGACAGGGTGGGAATGAGCAGTTCTTC. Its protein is CASGKGRGQGGNEQFF.

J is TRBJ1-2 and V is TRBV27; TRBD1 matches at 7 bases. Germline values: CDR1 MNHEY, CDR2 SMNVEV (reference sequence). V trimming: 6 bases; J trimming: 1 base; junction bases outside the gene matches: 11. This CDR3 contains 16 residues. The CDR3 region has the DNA TGTGCCAGCAGCCCTCCCCCGGGACAGCTTAACTATGGCTACACCTTC. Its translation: CASSPPPGQLNYGYTF.

CDR3 nucleotides: TGTGCCAGCTCACCCGTTTCTAGCAATCAGCCCCAGCATTTT. Its translation: CASSPVSSNQPQHF. The chain employs TRBV18 and TRBJ1-5; D is unclear. The V end lost 3 bases, the J end lost 0 bases, and 6 bases lay between the germline ends. Germline loops: CDR1 KGHSH, CDR2 LQKENI. This CDR3 region has 14 residues.